This T cell receptor (beta chain) was recorded in a study of PD-1 blockade in mismatch repair-deficient tumors. The wider study: All were previously treated, progressing patients with 11 to 13 mismatch repair-deficient cancer types. Notes on the study in general: After pembrolizumab, tumor-resident clones rose rapidly, then generally contracted before radiologic responses.

Comments on this clone: Its antigen is unidentified.

CDR1 and CDR2 from the germline V gene are MDHEN and SYDVKM. The V end was cut by 2 bases, the J end by 1 base, with 9 bases between. The CDR3 covers 15 residues. Generated by immunoSEQ multiplex PCR, the TCRdb table keeps only in-frame clones and is missing some. This table has around 120,000 clones, roughly 86% appearing once. Here the sequenced sample was peripheral blood, taken approximately 70 weeks after starting pembrolizumab. This clonotype was sampled from an adult with mismatch repair-deficient cancer. The rearrangement joins TRBV28 to TRBJ1-5, with D maybe TRBD1 (6 bases). DNA of the CDR3: TGTGCCAGCAGTTTAGATCAGGGGAGCAATCAGCCCCAGCATTTT. It codes for CASSLDQGSNQPQHF.